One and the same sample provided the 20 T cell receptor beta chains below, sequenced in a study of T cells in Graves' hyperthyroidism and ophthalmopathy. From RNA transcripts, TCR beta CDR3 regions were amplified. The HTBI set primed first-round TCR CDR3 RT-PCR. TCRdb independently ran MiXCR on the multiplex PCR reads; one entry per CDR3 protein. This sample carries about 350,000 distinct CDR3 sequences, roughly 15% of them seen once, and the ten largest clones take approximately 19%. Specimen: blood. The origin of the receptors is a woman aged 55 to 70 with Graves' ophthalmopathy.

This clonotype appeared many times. The CDR3 nucleotides read TGTGCCAGCAGCTGGGGACAGGGCGATACGCAGTATTTT. The encoded protein is CASSWGQGDTQYF. The V call is TRBV11-2, the J call TRBJ2-3; 9 bases match TRBD1. Trimming took 4 bases from V and 6 from J; bases not matched to a gene: 2. The V gene's germline CDR1 is SGHAT and CDR2 FQNNGV. The CDR3 is 13 amino acids. Together with reference TRBV11-2 and TRBJ2-3, the CDR3 gives the full variable domain: EAGVAQSPRYKIIEKRQSVAFWCNPISGHATLYWYQQILGQGPKLLIQFQNNGVVDDSQLPKDRFSAERLKGVDSTLKIQPAKLEDSAVYLCASSWGQGDTQYFGPGTRLTVL.

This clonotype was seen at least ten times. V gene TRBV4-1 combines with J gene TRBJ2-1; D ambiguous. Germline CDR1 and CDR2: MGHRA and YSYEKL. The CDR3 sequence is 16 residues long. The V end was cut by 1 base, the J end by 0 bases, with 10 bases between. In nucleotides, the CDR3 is TGCGCCAGCAGCCAAGTGAGCGTTAGCTCCTACAATGAGCAGTTCTTC. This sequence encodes CASSQVSVSSYNEQFF.

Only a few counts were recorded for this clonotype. The CDR3 here is CASSLVAKNTGELFF. The CDR3 bases are TGCGCCAGCAGCTTGGTGGCAAAGAACACCGGGGAGCTGTTTTTT. The rearrangement joins TRBV5-1 to TRBJ2-2; D ambiguous. This CDR3 has 15 amino acids. Deletions cut 0 bases from V and 1 base from J, with 7 bases between. Germline V gene lookup returns CDR1 SGHRS and CDR2 YFSETQ.

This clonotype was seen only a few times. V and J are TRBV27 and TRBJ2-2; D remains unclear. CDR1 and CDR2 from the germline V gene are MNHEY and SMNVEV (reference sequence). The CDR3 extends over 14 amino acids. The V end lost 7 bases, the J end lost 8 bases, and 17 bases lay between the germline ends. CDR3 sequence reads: CASKVTTNRGELFF. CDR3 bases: TGTGCCAGCAAAGTGACGACGAATCGGGGGGAGCTGTTTTTT.

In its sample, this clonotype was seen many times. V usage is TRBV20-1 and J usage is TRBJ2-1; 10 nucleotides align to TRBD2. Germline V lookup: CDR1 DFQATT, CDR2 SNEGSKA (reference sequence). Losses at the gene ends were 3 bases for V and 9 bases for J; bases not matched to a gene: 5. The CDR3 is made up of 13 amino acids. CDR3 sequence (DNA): TGCAGTGCTAGCCTAGCGGGAGCGAGTGAGCAGTTCTTC. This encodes CSASLAGASEQFF.

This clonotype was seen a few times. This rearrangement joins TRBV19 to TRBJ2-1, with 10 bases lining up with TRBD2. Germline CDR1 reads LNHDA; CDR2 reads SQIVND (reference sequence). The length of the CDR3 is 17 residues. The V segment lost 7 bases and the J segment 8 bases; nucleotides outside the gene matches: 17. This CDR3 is CASTNRYEREGRDEQFF. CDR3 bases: TGTGCCAGTACCAACCGGTATGAGCGGGAGGGCCGCGATGAGCAGTTCTTC. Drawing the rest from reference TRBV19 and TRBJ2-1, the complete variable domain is DGGITQSPKYLFRKEGQNVTLSCEQNLNHDAMYWYRQDPGQGLRLIYYSQIVNDFQKGDIAEGYSVSREKKESFPLTVTSAQKNPTAFYLCASTNRYEREGRDEQFFGPGTRLTVL.

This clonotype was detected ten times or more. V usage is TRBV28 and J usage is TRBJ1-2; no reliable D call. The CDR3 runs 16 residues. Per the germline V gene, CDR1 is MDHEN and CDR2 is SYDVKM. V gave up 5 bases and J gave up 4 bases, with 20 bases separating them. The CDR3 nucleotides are TGTGCCAGCAGTCCCCGCGGCGCCCCCGGCCGCTATGGCTACACCTTC. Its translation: CASSPRGAPGRYGYTF.

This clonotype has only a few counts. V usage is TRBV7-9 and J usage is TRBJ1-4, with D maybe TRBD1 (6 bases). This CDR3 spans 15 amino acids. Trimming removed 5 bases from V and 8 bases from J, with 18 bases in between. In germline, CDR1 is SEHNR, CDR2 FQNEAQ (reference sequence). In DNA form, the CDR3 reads TGTGCCAGCAGCGTGCGCCGGGACAAGGAAGAAAAACTGTTTTTT. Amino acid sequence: CASSVRRDKEEKLFF. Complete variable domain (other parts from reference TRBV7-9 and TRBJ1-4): DTGVSQNPRHKITKRGQNVTFRCDPISEHNRLYWYRQTLGQGPEFLTYFQNEAQLEKSRLLSDRFSAERPKGSFSTLEIQRTEQGDSAMYLCASSVRRDKEEKLFFGSGTQLSVL.

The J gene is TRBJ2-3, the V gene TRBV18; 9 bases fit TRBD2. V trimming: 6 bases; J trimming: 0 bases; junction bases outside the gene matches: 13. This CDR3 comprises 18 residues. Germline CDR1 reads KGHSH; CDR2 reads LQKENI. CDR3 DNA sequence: TGTGCCAGCTCTCGAATGGAGACTAGCGGAATTAGCACAGATACGCAGTATTTT. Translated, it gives CASSRMETSGISTDTQYF. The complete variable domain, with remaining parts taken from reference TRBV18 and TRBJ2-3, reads NAGVMQNPRHLVRRRGQEARLRCSPMKGHSHVYWYRQLPEEGLKFMVYLQKENIIDESGMPKERFSAEFPKEGPSILRIQQVVRGDSAAYFCASSRMETSGISTDTQYFGPGTRLTVL.

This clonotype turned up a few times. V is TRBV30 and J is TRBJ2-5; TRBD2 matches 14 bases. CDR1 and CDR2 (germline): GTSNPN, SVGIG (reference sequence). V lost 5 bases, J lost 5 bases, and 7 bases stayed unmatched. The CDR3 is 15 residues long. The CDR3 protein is CAWGGLAGVGETQYF. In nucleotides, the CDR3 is TGTGCCTGGGGGGGACTAGCGGGAGTCGGGGAGACCCAGTACTTC. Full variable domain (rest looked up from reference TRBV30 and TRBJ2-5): SQTIHQWPATLVQPVGSPLSLECTVEGTSNPNLYWYRQAAGRGLQLLFYSVGIGQISSEVPQNLSASRPQDRQFILSSKKLLLSDSGFYLCAWGGLAGVGETQYFGPGTRLLVL.

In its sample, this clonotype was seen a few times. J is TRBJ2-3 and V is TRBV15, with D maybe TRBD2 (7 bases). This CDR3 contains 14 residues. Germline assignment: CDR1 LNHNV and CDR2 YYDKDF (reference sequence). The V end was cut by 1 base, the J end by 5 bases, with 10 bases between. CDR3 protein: CATSRGGGRDTQYF. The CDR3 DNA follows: TGTGCCACCAGCAGAGGGGGGGGCCGAGATACGCAGTATTTT. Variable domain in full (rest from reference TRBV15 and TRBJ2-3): DAMVIQNPRYQVTQFGKPVTLSCSQTLNHNVMYWYQQKSSQAPKLLFHYYDKDFNNEADTPDNFQSRRPNTSFCFLDIRSPGLGDTAMYLCATSRGGGRDTQYFGPGTRLTVL.

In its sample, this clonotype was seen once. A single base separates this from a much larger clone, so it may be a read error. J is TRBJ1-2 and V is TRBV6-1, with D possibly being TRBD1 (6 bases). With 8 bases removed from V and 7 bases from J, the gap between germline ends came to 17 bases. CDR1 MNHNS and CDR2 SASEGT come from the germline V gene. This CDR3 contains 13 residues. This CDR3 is CASGSRGASGYTF. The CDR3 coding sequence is TGTGCCAGCGGCTCGCGGGGGGCGAGTGGCTACACCTTC.

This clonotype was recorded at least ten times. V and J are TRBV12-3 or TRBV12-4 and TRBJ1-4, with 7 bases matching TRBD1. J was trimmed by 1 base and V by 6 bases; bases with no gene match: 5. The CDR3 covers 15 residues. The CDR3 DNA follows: TGTGCCAGCAGACCTCAGGGGGGAACTAATGAAAAACTGTTTTTT. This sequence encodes CASRPQGGTNEKLFF.

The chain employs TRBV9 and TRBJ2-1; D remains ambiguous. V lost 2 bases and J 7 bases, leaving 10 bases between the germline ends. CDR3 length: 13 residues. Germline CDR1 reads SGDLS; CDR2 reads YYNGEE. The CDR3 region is CASSVWGYNEQFF. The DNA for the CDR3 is TGTGCCAGCAGCGTCTGGGGTTATAATGAGCAGTTCTTC.

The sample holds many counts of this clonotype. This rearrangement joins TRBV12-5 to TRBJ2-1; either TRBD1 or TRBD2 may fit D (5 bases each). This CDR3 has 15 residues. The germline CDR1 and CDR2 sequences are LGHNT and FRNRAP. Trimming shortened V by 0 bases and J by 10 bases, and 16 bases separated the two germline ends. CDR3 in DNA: TGTGCTAGTGGTTTGGTACGGGACGGCCGGGGAGAGCAGTTCTTC. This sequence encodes CASGLVRDGRGEQFF.

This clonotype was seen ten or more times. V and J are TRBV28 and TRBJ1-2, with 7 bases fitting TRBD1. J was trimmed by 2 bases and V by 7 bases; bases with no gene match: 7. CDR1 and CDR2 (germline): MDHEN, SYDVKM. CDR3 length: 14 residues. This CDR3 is CASTAGTVNYGYTF. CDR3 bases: TGTGCCAGCACCGCCGGGACAGTCAACTATGGCTACACCTTC.

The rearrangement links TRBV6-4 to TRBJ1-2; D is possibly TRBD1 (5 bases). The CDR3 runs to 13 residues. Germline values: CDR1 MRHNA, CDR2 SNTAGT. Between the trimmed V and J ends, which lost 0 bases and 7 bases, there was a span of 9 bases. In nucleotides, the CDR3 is TGTGCCAGCAGTGACTCGTGGGGGGGTGGCTACACCTTC. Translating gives CASSDSWGGGYTF.

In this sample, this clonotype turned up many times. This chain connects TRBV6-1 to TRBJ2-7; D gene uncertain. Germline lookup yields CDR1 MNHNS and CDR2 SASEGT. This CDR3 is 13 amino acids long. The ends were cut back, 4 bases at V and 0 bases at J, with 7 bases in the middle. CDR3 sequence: CASSASSSYEQYF. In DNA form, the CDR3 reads TGTGCCAGCAGTGCGTCTAGCTCCTACGAGCAGTACTTC.

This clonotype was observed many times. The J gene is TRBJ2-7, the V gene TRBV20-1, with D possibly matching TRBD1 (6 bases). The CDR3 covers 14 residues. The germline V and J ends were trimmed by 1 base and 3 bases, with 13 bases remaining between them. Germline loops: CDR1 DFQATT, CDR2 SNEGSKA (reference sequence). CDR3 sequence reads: CSARVLAGVYEQYF. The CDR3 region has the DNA TGCAGTGCTAGAGTCCTCGCAGGGGTCTACGAGCAGTACTTC.

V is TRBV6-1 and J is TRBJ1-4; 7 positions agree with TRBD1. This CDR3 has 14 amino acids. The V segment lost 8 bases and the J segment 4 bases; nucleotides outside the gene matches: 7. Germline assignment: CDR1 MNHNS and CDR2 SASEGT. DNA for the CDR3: TGTGCCAGCTTGTGGGACAGTGGTAATGAAAAACTGTTTTTT. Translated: CASLWDSGNEKLFF.